One sample yielded the 30 T cell receptor beta chains listed below, sequenced in a study of T cell repertoires in cytomegalovirus infection. TCRdb called the reads again in MiXCR, with one record for every CDR3 protein. The sample shows just over 150,000 distinct CDR3 sequences, roughly a quarter of them seen only once. Sequenced sample: PBMCs. The receptors here all came from a human donor in good health (CMV status not recorded). Some clones in this sample may be carry-over from other donors' samples.

At least ten counts were recorded for this clonotype. The genes are TRBV11-2 and TRBJ2-7; 8 bases map to TRBD2. Germline lookup yields CDR1 SGHAT and CDR2 FQNNGV. This CDR3 has 14 amino acids. V shed 3 bases, J shed 6 bases, and the junction held 7 bases outside the gene matches. CDR3 loop: CASSFSGTRGEQYF. The DNA of the CDR3 is TGTGCCAGCAGCTTCTCCGGGACTAGAGGCGAGCAGTACTTC.

This CDR3 is CASRDGRVNGYTF. Here the CDR3 DNA reads TGTGCCAGCCGGGACGGCCGGGTTAATGGCTACACCTTC. The rearrangement links TRBV2 to TRBJ1-2; tentative D call: TRBD1 (5 bases). In germline, CDR1 is SNHLY, CDR2 FYNNEI. The CDR3 is 13 residues long. V was cut by 8 bases and J by 6 bases, with 16 bases left in between.

In its sample, this clonotype was seen once. The chain is built from TRBV27 and TRBJ1-3; a weak D match, TRBD1 (6 bases). Germline V gene sequence: CDR1 MNHEY, CDR2 SMNVEV (reference sequence). Trimming pared 5 bases from V and 3 bases from J, leaving 20 bases between. The CDR3 totals 17 residues. Written as DNA, the CDR3 is TGTGCCAGCAGTAAAAACCGACCAGGGGCTGGTGGAAACACCATATATTTT. Protein: CASSKNRPGAGGNTIYF.

This clonotype was observed a few times. The rearrangement joins TRBV6-6 to TRBJ1-5; D is unresolved. CDR1 MNHNY and CDR2 SVGAGI come from the germline V gene (reference sequence). V was shortened by 4 bases and J by 6 bases, with 16 bases between the two germline ends. This CDR3 is built from 15 residues. CDR3 coding DNA: TGTGCCAGCAGTTCCGCCGGGATCCAAAGTCAGCCCCAGCATTTT. Encoded protein: CASSSAGIQSQPQHF.

Only one count was recorded for this clonotype. V is TRBV7-4 and J is TRBJ1-6, with 7 nucleotides matching TRBD1. V was pared by 5 bases and J by 3 bases, with 7 bases of the junction left unmatched. Per germline, CDR1 SGHVT and CDR2 SQSDAQ. This CDR3 has 16 amino acids. Here the CDR3 DNA reads TGTGCCAGCAGCCCTGACAGGGATGGCTATAATTCACCCCTCCACTTT. It is translated as CASSPDRDGYNSPLHF.

This clonotype was found a few times. CDR3 coding DNA: TGTGCCAGCAGCCCCACAGTCAAACCCACAATAGCCAAAAACATTCAGTACTTC. Residues: CASSPTVKPTIAKNIQYF. The chain links TRBV28 to TRBJ2-4; D gene unclear. CDR1 is MDHEN and CDR2 is SYDVKM in the germline V gene. V was trimmed by 6 bases and J by 0 bases, leaving 21 bases between them. This CDR3 is built from 18 residues.

Note on this clonotype: A much larger clone is a single base away; this may be a read error. No conserved phenylalanine or tryptophan ends this CDR3, so it is likely a read error. CDR3: CASSFVLSGANVLTY. As DNA, the CDR3 is TGTGCCAGCAGCTTCGTCCTCTCTGGGGCCAACGTCCTGACTTAC. The rearrangement joins TRBV7-2 to TRBJ2-6, with unresolved D. CDR1 is SGHTA, CDR2 FQGNSA, per germline. With 3 bases removed from V and 0 bases from J, the gap between germline ends came to 6 bases. This CDR3 region has 15 residues.

V gene TRBV29-1 combines with J gene TRBJ2-5, with 7 nucleotides matching TRBD2. Germline values: CDR1 SQVTM, CDR2 ANQGSEA. The CDR3 runs 11 residues. V lost 4 bases to trimming and J lost 9 bases; unmatched junction nucleotides: 5. CDR3 region: CSVGRGEAQYF. The CDR3 DNA reads as TGCAGCGTTGGCCGGGGGGAGGCCCAGTACTTC.

This clonotype was seen repeatedly, ten times or more. V and J are TRBV29-1 and TRBJ2-5; 7 bases align to TRBD2. This CDR3 spans 14 amino acids. CDR1 and CDR2 from the germline V gene are SQVTM and ANQGSEA. V shed 7 bases and J 0 bases; nucleotides not matched to a gene: 8. The CDR3 bases are TGCAGCGGAAGTAGCGGGCTTTACCAAGAGACCCAGTACTTC. Encoded protein: CSGSSGLYQETQYF.

This clonotype came up many times. The chain recombines TRBV11-1 with TRBJ1-1, with D unresolved. Trimming took 5 bases from V and 7 from J, leaving 11 bases between them. This CDR3 has 12 amino acids. The germline gives CDR1 SGHAT, CDR2 FQDESV (reference sequence). The CDR3 protein is CASSLMYDEAFF. For the CDR3, the DNA is TGTGCCAGCAGCCTGATGTATGATGAAGCTTTCTTT.

CDR3 bases: TGTGCCAGCAGTTACTTCAGGAACGCTGGAGCTTTCTTT. Its translation is CASSYFRNAGAFF. V and J are TRBV6-5 and TRBJ1-1, with D unresolved. CDR3 size: 13 residues. The V end was cut by 1 base, the J end by 10 bases, with 13 bases between. CDR1 is MNHEY and CDR2 is SVGAGI in the germline V gene.

This clonotype was counted between two and nine times. The chain has TRBV7-2 and TRBJ2-5; 8 nucleotides line up with TRBD2. CDR3 length: 15 amino acids. Germline CDR1 is SGHTA and CDR2 is FQGNSA. The J segment lost 5 bases and the V segment lost 5 bases, leaving 10 bases of the junction unmatched. CDR3 region: CASSLQREIGETQYF. Here the CDR3 DNA reads TGTGCCAGCAGCCTACAGCGGGAGATTGGGGAGACCCAGTACTTC.

The chain recombines TRBV28 with TRBJ1-1; 11 bases fit TRBD1. The CDR3 runs to 12 residues. Trimming removed 4 bases from V and 10 bases from J; junction bases left unmatched: 2. Germline CDR1 and CDR2: MDHEN and SYDVKM. Here the CDR3 reads CASSSGTGGAFF. The CDR3 DNA follows: TGTGCCAGCAGTTCCGGGACAGGGGGAGCTTTCTTT.

In its sample, this clonotype was seen a few times. The chain uses TRBV6-2 or TRBV6-3 and TRBJ2-2; 10 bases line up with TRBD1. CDR3 length equals 15 residues. Germline V gene sequence: CDR1 MNHEY, CDR2 SVGEGT. The V gene end was trimmed by 5 bases and the J gene end by 1 base; junction bases not matched to a gene: 1. CDR3 loop: CASSRDRGNTGELFF. The CDR3, as DNA: TGTGCCAGCAGTCGGGACAGGGGGAACACCGGGGAGCTGTTTTTT.

Regarding this clonotype: Germline and junction disagree at one end, which may indicate a read error. The gene calls are TRBV7-9 and TRBJ2-7, with 7 bases matching TRBD1. Per germline, CDR1 SEHNR and CDR2 FQNEAQ (reference sequence). The CDR3 is 13 residues long. The chain's CDR3 is CASSLGTVDERYF. The DNA for the CDR3 is TGTGCCAGCAGCTTGGGGACAGTTGACGAGCGGTACTTC. The full variable domain, rest sourced from reference TRBV7-9 and TRBJ2-7, is DTGVSQNPRHKITKRGQNVTFRCDPISEHNRLYWYRQTLGQGPEFLTYFQNEAQLEKSRLLSDRFSAERPKGSFSTLEIQRTEQGDSAMYLCASSLGTVDERYFGPGTRLTVT.

This clonotype showed up just a few times. The genes are TRBV28 and TRBJ2-7; D is tentatively TRBD1 or TRBD2 (5 bases each). Between the trimmed V and J ends, which lost 7 bases and 4 bases, there was a span of 14 bases. Germline CDR1 reads MDHEN; CDR2 reads SYDVKM. The CDR3 consists of 13 residues. Here the CDR3 reads CASTYSGAYEQYF. In nucleotides, the CDR3 is TGTGCCAGCACTTACTCCGGGGCGTACGAGCAGTACTTC.

This CDR3 is CSASAQLSTGSTDTQYF. The CDR3, as DNA: TGCAGTGCTTCCGCACAACTTTCGACAGGGAGCACAGATACGCAGTATTTT. The genes are TRBV20-1 and TRBJ2-3; TRBD1 aligns across 7 bases. The CDR3 runs 17 residues. Germline CDR1 and CDR2: DFQATT and SNEGSKA (reference sequence). With 5 bases clipped from V and 0 bases from J, the junction kept 14 bases outside the gene matches.

This clonotype was seen many times. V is TRBV7-8 and J is TRBJ2-4; possible D gene TRBD2, 6 bases. Looked up from germline, CDR1 is SGHVS and CDR2 is FQNEAQ. With 3 bases removed from V and 0 bases from J, the gap between germline ends came to 12 bases. The CDR3 spans 16 residues. The CDR3 DNA is TGTGCCAGCAGCTTGTCCGGGAGATTAGCCAAAAACATTCAGTACTTC. Its translation is CASSLSGRLAKNIQYF.

The rearrangement uses TRBV20-1 and TRBJ2-2; D uncertain. The germline V gene encodes CDR1 DFQATT and CDR2 SNEGSKA (reference sequence). CDR3 size: 13 residues. V was clipped by 3 bases and J by 6 bases, with 11 bases between them. The CDR3 loop is CSASYQSSGELFF. DNA for the CDR3: TGCAGTGCTAGTTACCAGTCTTCCGGGGAGCTGTTTTTT.

This clonotype was recorded a few times. The V and J genes are TRBV28 and TRBJ1-2, with D uncertain. The CDR3 runs to 15 residues. The germline V gene has CDR1 MDHEN and CDR2 SYDVKM. V was trimmed by 6 bases and J by 0 bases, leaving 14 bases between them. CDR3 residues: CASSSAESPNYGYTF. The CDR3 nucleotides are TGTGCCAGCAGCTCGGCAGAGAGTCCTAACTATGGCTACACCTTC.

The chain couples TRBV10-2 to TRBJ1-2, with 8 bases fitting TRBD1. Germline CDR1 reads WSHSY; CDR2 reads SAAADI. This CDR3 has 15 amino acids. The trim removed 0 bases at V and 7 bases at J, leaving 7 bases unmatched. The CDR3, as DNA: TGCGCCAGCAGTGAGTCGCTGTCGACAGGGGCTGGCTACACCTTC. Encoded protein: CASSESLSTGAGYTF.

This clonotype was seen at least ten times. This sequence joins TRBV6-1 and TRBJ1-5; 9 nucleotides line up with TRBD1. V trimming: 4 bases; J trimming: 4 bases; junction bases outside the gene matches: 2. The germline V gene has CDR1 MNHNS and CDR2 SASEGT. The CDR3 loop spans 14 amino acids. In nucleotides, the CDR3 is TGTGCCAGCAGTGGGGGACAGGGAAATCAGCCCCAGCATTTT. Translating gives CASSGGQGNQPQHF.

This sequence joins TRBV27 and TRBJ2-2, with 15 bases matching TRBD2. Germline values: CDR1 MNHEY, CDR2 SMNVEV (reference sequence). The CDR3 sequence is 18 residues long. Trimming removed 8 bases from V and 6 bases from J; junction bases left unmatched: 13. This chain's CDR3 is CASRKRTSGGAQAGELFF. CDR3 coding DNA: TGTGCCAGCCGTAAAAGGACTAGCGGGGGGGCCCAGGCCGGGGAGCTGTTTTTT.

This clonotype was picked up a small number of times. The V and J genes are TRBV20-1 and TRBJ1-5, with 8 bases fitting TRBD1. Germline V gene lookup returns CDR1 DFQATT and CDR2 SNEGSKA (reference sequence). The CDR3 contains 14 residues. With 4 bases clipped from V and 7 bases from J, the junction kept 9 bases outside the gene matches. CDR3 amino acids: CSAMPGGGGQPQHF. CDR3 DNA: TGCAGTGCTATGCCAGGGGGCGGTGGCCAGCCCCAGCATTTT.

This clonotype was detected many times. J is TRBJ2-5 and V is TRBV7-8; 9 nucleotides align to TRBD2. Germline V gives CDR1 SGHVS, CDR2 FQNEAQ. Germline trimming cut 8 bases from V and 1 base from J; bases unmatched to any gene: 8. The length of the CDR3 is 15 residues. CDR3 sequence reads: CASGGQRGAQETQYF. For the CDR3, the DNA is TGTGCCAGCGGGGGGCAGCGGGGGGCCCAAGAGACCCAGTACTTC.

With regard to this clonotype: A read error may produce the germline difference seen at one junction end. The chain joins TRBV25-1 to TRBJ1-5; no clear D gene. The germline CDR1 and CDR2 sequences are MGHDK and SYGVNS. The CDR3 is 14 amino acids. This CDR3 reads CASRESGIDQPQHF. The CDR3 region has the DNA TGTGCCAGCAGAGAATCCGGGATCGATCAGCCCCAGCATTTT.

This clonotype was picked up a small number of times. This chain links TRBV6-2 or TRBV6-3 with TRBJ1-3; D unresolved. This CDR3 spans 14 amino acids. Trimming left V 6 bases short and J 2 bases short, with 11 bases between. The germline V gene has CDR1 MNHEY and CDR2 SVGEGT. CDR3: CASRSLGAGNTIYF. CDR3 DNA sequence: TGTGCCAGCAGGAGTCTCGGAGCTGGAAACACCATATATTTT.

This clonotype was counted ten times or more. V gene TRBV7-6 combines with J gene TRBJ1-1; 7 bases align to TRBD1. The CDR3 runs 15 residues. The V gene end was trimmed by 4 bases and the J gene end by 4 bases; junction bases not matched to a gene: 9. Per germline, CDR1 SGHVS and CDR2 FNYEAQ. The CDR3 bases are TGTGCCAGCAGCTCAGGGGGGTCGGCTACCACTGAAGCTTTCTTT. This encodes CASSSGGSATTEAFF.

The V gene is TRBV14, the J gene TRBJ2-7, with D perhaps TRBD1 (6 bases). The germline gives CDR1 SGHDN, CDR2 FVKESK. This CDR3 contains 15 residues. Trimming stripped 4 bases from V and 3 bases from J, with 16 bases between. Written as DNA, the CDR3 is TGTGCCAGCAGCCGAGGACAGTACACTATCTACGAGCAGTACTTC. This translates into CASSRGQYTIYEQYF.

The CDR3 DNA sequence: TGTGCCAGCAGTTTAGGGGACAGGGGACGCCCCGTGACTGAAGCTTTCTTT. This codes for CASSLGDRGRPVTEAFF. V and J are TRBV28 and TRBJ1-1; 10 bases fit TRBD1. CDR3 length equals 17 residues. Trimming removed 2 bases from V and 5 bases from J; junction bases left unmatched: 11. Per germline, CDR1 MDHEN and CDR2 SYDVKM.